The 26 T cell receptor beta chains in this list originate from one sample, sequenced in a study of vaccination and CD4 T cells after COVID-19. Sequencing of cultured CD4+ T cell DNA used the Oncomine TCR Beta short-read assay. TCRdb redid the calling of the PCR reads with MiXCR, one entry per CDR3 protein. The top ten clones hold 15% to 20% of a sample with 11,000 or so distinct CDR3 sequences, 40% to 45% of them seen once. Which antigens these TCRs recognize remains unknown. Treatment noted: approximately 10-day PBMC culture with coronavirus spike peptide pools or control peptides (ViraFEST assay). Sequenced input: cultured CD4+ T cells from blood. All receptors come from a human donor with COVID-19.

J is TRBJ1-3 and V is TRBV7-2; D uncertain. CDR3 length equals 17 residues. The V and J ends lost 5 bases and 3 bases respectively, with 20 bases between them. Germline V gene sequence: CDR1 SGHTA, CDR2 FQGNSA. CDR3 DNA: TGTGCCAGCAGCCCCGCCGCTCTGGCGTTCCGTGGAAACACCATATATTTT. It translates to CASSPAALAFRGNTIYF.

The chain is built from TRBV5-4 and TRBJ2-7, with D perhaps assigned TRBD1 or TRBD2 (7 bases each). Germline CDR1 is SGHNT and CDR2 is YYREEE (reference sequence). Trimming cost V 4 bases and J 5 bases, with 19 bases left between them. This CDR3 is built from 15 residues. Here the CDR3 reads CASSPLPGGGHEQYF. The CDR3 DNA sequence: TGTGCCAGCAGCCCTTTGCCAGGGGGGGGTCACGAGCAGTACTTC.

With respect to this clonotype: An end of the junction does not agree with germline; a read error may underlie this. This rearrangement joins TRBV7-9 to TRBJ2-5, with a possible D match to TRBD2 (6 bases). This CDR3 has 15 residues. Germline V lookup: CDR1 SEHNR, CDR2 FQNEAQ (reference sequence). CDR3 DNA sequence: TGCGCCAGCAGCGGCCGCGGAGGGAGCGAAGAGACCCAGTACTTC. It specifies CASSGRGGSEETQYF.

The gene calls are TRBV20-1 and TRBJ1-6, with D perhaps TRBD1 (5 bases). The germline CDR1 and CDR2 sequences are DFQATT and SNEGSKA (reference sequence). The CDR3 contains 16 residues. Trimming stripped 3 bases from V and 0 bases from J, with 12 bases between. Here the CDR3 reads CSARVGLNSYNSPLHF. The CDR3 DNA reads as TGCAGTGCTAGGGTGGGGCTCAACTCCTATAATTCACCCCTCCACTTT.

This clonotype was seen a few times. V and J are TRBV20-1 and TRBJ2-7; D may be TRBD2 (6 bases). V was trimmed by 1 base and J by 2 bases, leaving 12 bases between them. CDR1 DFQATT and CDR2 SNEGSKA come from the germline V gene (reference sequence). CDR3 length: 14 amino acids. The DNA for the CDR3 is TGCAGTGCTAGAGTGGAGGGGAAGACCTACGAGCAGTACTTC. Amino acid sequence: CSARVEGKTYEQYF.

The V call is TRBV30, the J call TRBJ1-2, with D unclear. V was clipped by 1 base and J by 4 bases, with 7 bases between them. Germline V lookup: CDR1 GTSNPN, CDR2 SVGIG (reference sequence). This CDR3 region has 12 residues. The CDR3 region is CAWSGIRYGYTF. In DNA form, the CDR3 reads TGTGCCTGGAGTGGAATTCGCTATGGCTACACCTTC.

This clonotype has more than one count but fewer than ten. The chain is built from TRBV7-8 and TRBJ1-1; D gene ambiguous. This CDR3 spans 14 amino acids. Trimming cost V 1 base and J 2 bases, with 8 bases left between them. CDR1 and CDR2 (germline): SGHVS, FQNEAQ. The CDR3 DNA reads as TGTGCCAGCAGCTTAGTAGGGCAAAACACTGAAGCTTTCTTT. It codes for CASSLVGQNTEAFF.

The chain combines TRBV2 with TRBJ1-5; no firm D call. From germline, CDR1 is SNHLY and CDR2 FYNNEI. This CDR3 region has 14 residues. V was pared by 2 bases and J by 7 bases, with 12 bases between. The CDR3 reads CASSELAAEQPQHF. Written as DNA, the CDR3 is TGTGCCAGCAGTGAACTAGCGGCGGAACAGCCCCAGCATTTT.

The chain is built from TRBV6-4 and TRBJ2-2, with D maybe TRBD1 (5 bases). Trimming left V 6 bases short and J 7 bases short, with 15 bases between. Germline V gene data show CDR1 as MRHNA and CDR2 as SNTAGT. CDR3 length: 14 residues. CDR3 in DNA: TGTGCCAGCAGCCCACTTCCAGGGAACGGGGAGCTGTTTTTT. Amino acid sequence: CASSPLPGNGELFF.

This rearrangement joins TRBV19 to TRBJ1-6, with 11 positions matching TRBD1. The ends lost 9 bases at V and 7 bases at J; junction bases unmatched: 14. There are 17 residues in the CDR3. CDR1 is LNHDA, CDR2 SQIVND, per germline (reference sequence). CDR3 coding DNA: TGTGCCAGCCGGGACAGGGGGTCTGGAGGTGGGAATTCACCCCTCCACTTT. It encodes CASRDRGSGGGNSPLHF.

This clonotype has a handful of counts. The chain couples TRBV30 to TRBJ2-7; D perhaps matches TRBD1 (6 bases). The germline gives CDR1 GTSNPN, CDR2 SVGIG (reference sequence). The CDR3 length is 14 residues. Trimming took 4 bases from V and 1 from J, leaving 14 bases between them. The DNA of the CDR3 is TGTGCCTGGAATCCGGGACAAAGATCCTACGAGCAGTACTTC. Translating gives CAWNPGQRSYEQYF.

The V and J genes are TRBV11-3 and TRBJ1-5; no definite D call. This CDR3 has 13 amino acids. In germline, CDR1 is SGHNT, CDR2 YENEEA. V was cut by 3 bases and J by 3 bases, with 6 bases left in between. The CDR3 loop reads CASSLGPNQPQHF. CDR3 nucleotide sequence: TGTGCCAGCAGCTTGGGCCCCAATCAGCCCCAGCATTTT.

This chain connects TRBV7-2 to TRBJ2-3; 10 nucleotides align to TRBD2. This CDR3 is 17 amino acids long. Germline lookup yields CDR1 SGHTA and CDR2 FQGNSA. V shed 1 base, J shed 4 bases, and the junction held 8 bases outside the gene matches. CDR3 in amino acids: CASSLVSPAGGADTQYF. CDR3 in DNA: TGTGCCAGCAGCTTAGTTTCTCCAGCGGGGGGGGCAGATACGCAGTATTTT. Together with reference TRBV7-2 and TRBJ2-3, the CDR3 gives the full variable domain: GAGVSQSPSNKVTEKGKDVELRCDPISGHTALYWYRQSLGQGLEFLIYFQGNSAPDKSGLPSDRFSAERTGGSVSTLTIQRTQQEDSAVYLCASSLVSPAGGADTQYFGPGTRLTVL.

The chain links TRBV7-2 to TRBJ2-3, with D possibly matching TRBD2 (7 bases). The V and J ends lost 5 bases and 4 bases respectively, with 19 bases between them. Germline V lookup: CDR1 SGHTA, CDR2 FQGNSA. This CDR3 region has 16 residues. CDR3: CASSPGGGGGADTQYF. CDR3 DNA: TGTGCCAGCAGCCCCGGAGGGGGGGGAGGTGCAGATACGCAGTATTTT.

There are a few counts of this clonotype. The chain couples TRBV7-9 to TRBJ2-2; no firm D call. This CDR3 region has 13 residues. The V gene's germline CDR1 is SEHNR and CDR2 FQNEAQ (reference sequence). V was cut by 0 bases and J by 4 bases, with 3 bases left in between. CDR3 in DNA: TGTGCCAGCAGCTTAGCTCCCACCGGGGAGCTGTTTTTT. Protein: CASSLAPTGELFF.

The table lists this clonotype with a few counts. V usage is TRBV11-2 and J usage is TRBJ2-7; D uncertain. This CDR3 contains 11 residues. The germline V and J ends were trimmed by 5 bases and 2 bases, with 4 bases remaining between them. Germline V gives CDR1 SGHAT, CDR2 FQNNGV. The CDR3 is CASSLAYEQYF. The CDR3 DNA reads TGTGCCAGCAGCCTGGCCTACGAGCAGTACTTC. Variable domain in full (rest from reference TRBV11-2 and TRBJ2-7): EAGVAQSPRYKIIEKRQSVAFWCNPISGHATLYWYQQILGQGPKLLIQFQNNGVVDDSQLPKDRFSAERLKGVDSTLKIQPAKLEDSAVYLCASSLAYEQYFGPGTRLTVT.

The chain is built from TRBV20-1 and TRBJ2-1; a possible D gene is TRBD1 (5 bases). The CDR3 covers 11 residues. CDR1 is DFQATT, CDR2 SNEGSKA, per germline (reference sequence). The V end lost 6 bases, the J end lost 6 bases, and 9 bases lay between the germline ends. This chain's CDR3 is CSASRVNEQFF. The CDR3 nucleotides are TGCAGTGCATCCAGGGTCAATGAGCAGTTCTTC.

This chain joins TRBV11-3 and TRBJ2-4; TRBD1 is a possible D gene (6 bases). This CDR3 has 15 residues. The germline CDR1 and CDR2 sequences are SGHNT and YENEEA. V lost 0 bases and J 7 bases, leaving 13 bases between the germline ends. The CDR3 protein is CASSLDLGQYNIQYF. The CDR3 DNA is TGTGCCAGCAGCTTAGATCTAGGACAGTACAACATTCAGTACTTC. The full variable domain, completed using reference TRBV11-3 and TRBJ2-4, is EAGVVQSPRYKIIEKKQPVAFWCNPISGHNTLYWYLQNLGQGPELLIRYENEEAVDDSQLPKDRFSAERLKGVDSTLKIQPAELGDSAVYLCASSLDLGQYNIQYFGAGTRLSVL.

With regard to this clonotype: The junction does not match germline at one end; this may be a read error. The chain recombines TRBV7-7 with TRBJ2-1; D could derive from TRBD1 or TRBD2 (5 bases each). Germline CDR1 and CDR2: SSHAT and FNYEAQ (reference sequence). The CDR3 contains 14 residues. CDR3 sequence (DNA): TGTGCTAGCAGCCCCGGGACCTCCTACAATGAGCAGTTCTTC. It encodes CASSPGTSYNEQFF.

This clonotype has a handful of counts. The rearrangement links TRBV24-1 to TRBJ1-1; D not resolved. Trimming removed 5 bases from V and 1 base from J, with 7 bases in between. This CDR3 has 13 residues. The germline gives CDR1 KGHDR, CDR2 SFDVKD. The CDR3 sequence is CATSATPNTEAFF. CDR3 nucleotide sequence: TGTGCCACCAGTGCCACACCGAACACTGAAGCTTTCTTT.

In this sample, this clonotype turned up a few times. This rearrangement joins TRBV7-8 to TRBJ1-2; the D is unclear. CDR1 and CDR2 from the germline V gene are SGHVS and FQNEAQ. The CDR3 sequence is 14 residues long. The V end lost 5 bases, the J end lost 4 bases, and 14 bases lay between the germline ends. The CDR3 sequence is CASSPDTPSYGYTF. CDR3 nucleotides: TGTGCCAGCAGCCCTGACACACCTTCCTATGGCTACACCTTC. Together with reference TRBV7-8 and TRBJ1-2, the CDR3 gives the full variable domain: GAGVSQSPRYKVAKRGQDVALRCDPISGHVSLFWYQQALGQGPEFLTYFQNEAQLDKSGLPSDRFFAERPEGSVSTLKIQRTQQEDSAVYLCASSPDTPSYGYTFGSGTRLTVV.

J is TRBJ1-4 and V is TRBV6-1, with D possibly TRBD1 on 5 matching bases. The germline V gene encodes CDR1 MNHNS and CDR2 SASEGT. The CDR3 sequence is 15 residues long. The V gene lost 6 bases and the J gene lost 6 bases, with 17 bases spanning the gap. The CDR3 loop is CASSPGGGRDEKLFF. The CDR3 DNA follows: TGTGCCAGCAGCCCCGGGGGGGGGAGGGATGAAAAACTGTTTTTT.

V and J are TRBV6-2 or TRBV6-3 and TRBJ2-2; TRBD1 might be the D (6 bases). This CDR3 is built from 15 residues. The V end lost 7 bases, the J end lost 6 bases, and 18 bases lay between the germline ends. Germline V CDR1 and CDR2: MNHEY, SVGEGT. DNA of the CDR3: TGTGCCAGCACCCCACAGGGTAGGAAGGCCGGGGAGCTGTTTTTT. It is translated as CASTPQGRKAGELFF.

The CDR3 loop is CASTHRTGVNYEQYF. Here the CDR3 DNA reads TGTGCCAGCACCCACCGGACAGGGGTAAACTACGAGCAGTACTTC. The chain is built from TRBV28 and TRBJ2-7; the match to TRBD1 covers 9 bases. V shed 7 bases, J shed 3 bases, and the junction held 10 bases outside the gene matches. The CDR3 loop spans 15 amino acids. The germline gives CDR1 MDHEN, CDR2 SYDVKM.

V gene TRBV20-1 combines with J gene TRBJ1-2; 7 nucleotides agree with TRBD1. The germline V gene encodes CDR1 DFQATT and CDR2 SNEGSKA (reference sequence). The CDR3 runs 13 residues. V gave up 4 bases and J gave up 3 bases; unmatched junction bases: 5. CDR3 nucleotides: TGCAGTGCTACCCCCGGGACAGACTATGGCTACACCTTC. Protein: CSATPGTDYGYTF.

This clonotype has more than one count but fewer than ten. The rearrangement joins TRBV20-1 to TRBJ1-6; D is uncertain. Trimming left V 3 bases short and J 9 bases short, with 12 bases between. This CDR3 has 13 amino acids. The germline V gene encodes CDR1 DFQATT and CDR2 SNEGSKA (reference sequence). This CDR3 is CSARADPSSPLHF. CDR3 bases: TGCAGTGCTAGGGCCGACCCGAGTTCACCCCTCCACTTT.